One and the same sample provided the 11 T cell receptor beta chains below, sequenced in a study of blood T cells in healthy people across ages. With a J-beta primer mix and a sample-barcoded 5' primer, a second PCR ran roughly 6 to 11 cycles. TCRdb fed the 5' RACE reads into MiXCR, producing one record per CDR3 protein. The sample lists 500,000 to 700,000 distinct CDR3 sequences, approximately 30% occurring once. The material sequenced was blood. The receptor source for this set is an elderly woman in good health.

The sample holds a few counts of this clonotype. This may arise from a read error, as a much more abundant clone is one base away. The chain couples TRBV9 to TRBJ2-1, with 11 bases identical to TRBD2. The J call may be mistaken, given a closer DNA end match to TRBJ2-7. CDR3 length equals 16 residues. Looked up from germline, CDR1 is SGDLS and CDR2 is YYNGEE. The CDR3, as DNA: TGTGCCAGCAGCGCCCTAGCGGGGGGCTCCTACAATGAGCAGTACTTC. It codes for CASSALAGGSYNEQYF.

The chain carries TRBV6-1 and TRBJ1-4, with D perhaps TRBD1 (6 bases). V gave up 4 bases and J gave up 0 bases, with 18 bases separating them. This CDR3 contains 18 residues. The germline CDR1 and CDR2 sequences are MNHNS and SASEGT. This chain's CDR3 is CASSAKSGGPATNEKLFF. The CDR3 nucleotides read TGTGCCAGCAGTGCCAAGTCGGGGGGCCCGGCAACTAATGAAAAACTGTTTTTT.

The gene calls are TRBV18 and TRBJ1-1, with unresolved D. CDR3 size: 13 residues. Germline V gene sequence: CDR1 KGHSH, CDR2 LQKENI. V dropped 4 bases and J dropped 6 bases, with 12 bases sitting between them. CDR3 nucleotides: TGTGCCAGCTCACTTTCACAAGACGCTGAAGCTTTCTTT. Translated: CASSLSQDAEAFF.

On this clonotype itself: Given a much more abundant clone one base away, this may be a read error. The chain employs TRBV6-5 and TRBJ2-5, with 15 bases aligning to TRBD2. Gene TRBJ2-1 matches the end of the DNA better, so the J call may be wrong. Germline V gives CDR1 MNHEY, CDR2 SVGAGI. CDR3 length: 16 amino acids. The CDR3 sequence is CASSRTSGGAKETQFF. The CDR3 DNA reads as TGTGCCAGCAGTCGGACTAGCGGGGGGGCAAAAGAGACCCAGTTCTTC.

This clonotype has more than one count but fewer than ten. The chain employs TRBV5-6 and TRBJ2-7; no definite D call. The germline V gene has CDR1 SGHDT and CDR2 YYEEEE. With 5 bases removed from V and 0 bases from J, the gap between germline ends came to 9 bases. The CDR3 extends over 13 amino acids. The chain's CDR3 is CASRYGASYEQYF. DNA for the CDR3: TGTGCCAGCAGATACGGCGCCTCCTACGAGCAGTACTTC.

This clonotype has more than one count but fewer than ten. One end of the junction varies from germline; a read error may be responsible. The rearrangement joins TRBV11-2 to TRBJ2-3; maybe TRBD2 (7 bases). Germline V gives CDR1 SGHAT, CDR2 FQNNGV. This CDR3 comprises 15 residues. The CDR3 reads CAGSLAGRGGDTQYF. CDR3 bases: TGTGCCGGCAGCTTAGCAGGCAGGGGAGGGGATACGCAGTATTTT. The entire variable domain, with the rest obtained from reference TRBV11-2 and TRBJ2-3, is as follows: EAGVAQSPRYKIIEKRQSVAFWCNPISGHATLYWYQQILGQGPKLLIQFQNNGVVDDSQLPKDRFSAERLKGVDSTLKIQPAKLEDSAVYLCAGSLAGRGGDTQYFGPGTRLTVL.

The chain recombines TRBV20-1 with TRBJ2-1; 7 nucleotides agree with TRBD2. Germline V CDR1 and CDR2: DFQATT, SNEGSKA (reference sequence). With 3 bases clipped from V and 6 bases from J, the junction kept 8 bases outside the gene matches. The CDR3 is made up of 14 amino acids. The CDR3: CSASVAGAFNEQFF. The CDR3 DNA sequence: TGCAGTGCTAGCGTTGCGGGAGCATTCAATGAGCAGTTCTTC.

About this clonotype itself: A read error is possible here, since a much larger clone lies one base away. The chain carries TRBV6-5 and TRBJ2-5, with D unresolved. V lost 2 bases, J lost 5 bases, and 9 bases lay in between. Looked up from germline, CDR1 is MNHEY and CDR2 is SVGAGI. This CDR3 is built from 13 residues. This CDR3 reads CASSYVGCETQYF. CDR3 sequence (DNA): TGTGCCAGCAGTTACGTGGGGTGTGAGACCCAGTACTTC.

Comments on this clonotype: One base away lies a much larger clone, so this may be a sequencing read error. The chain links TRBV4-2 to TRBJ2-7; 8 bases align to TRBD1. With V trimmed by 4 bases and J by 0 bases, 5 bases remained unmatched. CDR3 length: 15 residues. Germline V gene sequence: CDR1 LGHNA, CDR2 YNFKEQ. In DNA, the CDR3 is TGTGCCAGCAGCCGAGGACAGGGAGACTCCTACGAGCAGTACTTC. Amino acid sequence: CASSRGQGDSYEQYF.

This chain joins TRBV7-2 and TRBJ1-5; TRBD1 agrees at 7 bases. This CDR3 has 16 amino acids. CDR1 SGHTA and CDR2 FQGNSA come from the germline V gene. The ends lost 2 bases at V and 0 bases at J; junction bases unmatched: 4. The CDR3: CASSLQTGNSNQPQHF. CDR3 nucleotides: TGTGCCAGCAGCTTACAGACAGGGAATAGCAATCAGCCCCAGCATTTT.

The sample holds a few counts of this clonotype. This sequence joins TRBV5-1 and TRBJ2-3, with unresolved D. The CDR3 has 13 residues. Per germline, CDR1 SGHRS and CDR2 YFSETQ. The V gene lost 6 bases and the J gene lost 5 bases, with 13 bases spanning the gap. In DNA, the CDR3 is TGCGCCAGCAAAACTACTCCTGGAGATACGCAGTATTTT. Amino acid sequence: CASKTTPGDTQYF.